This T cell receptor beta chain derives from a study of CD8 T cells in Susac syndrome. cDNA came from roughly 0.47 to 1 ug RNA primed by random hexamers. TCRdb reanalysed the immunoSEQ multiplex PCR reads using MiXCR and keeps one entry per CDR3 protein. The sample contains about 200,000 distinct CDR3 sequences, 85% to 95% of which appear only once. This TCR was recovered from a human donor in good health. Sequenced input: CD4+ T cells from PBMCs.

CDR3 loop: CASRSRFYNEQFF. In DNA form, the CDR3 reads TGTGCCAGCAGGTCCAGATTTTACAATGAGCAGTTCTTC. V and J are TRBV5-4 and TRBJ2-1; D gene uncertain. V was clipped by 5 bases and J by 4 bases, with 10 bases between them. CDR1 and CDR2 from the germline V gene are SGHNT and YYREEE (reference sequence). The CDR3 length is 13 residues.